What follows are 7 T cell receptor beta chains derived from one specimen sequenced in a study of shared clonotypes between healthy human individuals. The protocol was immunoSEQ multiplex PCR, while the TCRdb copy is restricted to in-frame clones and leaves out a portion. The data show about half a million clones, with 81% seen just once and 10% to 15% held by the top ten. The sample taken for sequencing was PBMCs. These receptors all stem from a woman aged 40 to 55 in good health. Some clones in this sample may be carry-over from other donors' samples.

The chain carries TRBV6-4 and TRBJ2-3; the D is unclear. The V end was cut by 7 bases, the J end by 8 bases, with 22 bases between. CDR1 and CDR2 (germline): MRHNA, SNTAGT. The CDR3 consists of 15 residues. CDR3 in amino acids: CASTPRRFSAGTQYF. The DNA for the CDR3 is TGTGCCAGCACCCCTCGACGATTTTCGGCAGGTACGCAGTATTTT.

The V gene is TRBV4-1, the J gene TRBJ2-1; the D gene is possibly TRBD1 (5 bases). CDR1 and CDR2 (germline): MGHRA, YSYEKL. The CDR3 is 19 residues long. V dropped 3 bases and J dropped 0 bases, with 21 bases sitting between them. CDR3 DNA sequence: TGCGCCAGCAGCCATTCCGGTCAGGGCTTGTCGAACTCCTACAATGAGCAGTTCTTC. Translation gives CASSHSGQGLSNSYNEQFF.

The chain employs TRBV28 and TRBJ2-7; 8 positions match TRBD2. Germline V gives CDR1 MDHEN, CDR2 SYDVKM. The CDR3 consists of 11 residues. Trimming cost V 4 bases and J 11 bases; bases outside gene matches: 4. For the CDR3, the DNA is TGTGCCAGCAGTTGGGGACTAGAGGAGTACTTC. Translation: CASSWGLEEYF.

As to this clone: A clone one base away is much larger, so this may be a read error. The chain links TRBV7-6 to TRBJ2-5; TRBD2 matches at 13 bases. From germline, CDR1 is SGHVS and CDR2 FNYEAQ. CDR3 size: 18 residues. In nucleotides, the CDR3 is TGTGCCAGAAGCTTAGCGCGGACTAGCGGGAGTGCCCAAGAGACCCAGTACTTC. Amino acids: CARSLARTSGSAQETQYF. The whole variable domain, remainder taken from reference TRBV7-6 and TRBJ2-5, is GAGVSQSPRYKVTKRGQDVALRCDPISGHVSLYWYRQALGQGPEFLTYFNYEAQQDKSGLPNDRFSAERPEGSISTLTIQRTEQRDSAMYRCARSLARTSGSAQETQYFGPGTRLLVL.

The rearrangement joins TRBV7-8 to TRBJ2-3; 8 nucleotides match TRBD1. The CDR3 extends over 15 amino acids. Germline CDR1 SGHVS, CDR2 FQNEAQ. Germline trimming cut 5 bases from V and 0 bases from J; bases unmatched to any gene: 4. The CDR3 DNA sequence: TGTGCCAGCAGCCAACGGACAGGGAGCACAGATACGCAGTATTTT. As protein: CASSQRTGSTDTQYF.

The J gene is TRBJ1-1, the V gene TRBV4-1; 12 nucleotides match TRBD1. Germline V gives CDR1 MGHRA, CDR2 YSYEKL. The CDR3 is made up of 16 amino acids. J gave up 5 bases and V 1 base, and 5 bases lay outside the gene matches. CDR3: CASSQVGTGGRTEAFF. DNA of the CDR3: TGCGCCAGCAGCCAAGTAGGGACAGGGGGCAGGACTGAAGCTTTCTTT.

Concerning this clone: This likely traces to a read error, being one base from a far larger clone. Other DNA sequences in the sample encode the same CDR3. The chain links TRBV18 to TRBJ1-1; 7 bases map to TRBD1. The CDR3 contains 15 residues. V gave up 3 bases and J gave up 4 bases; unmatched junction bases: 8. Germline CDR1 reads KGHSH; CDR2 reads LQKENI. CDR3 amino acids: CASSPDANRGTEAFF. The DNA for the CDR3 is TGTGCCAGCTCACCTGACGCTAACAGGGGCACTGAAGCTTTCTTT.